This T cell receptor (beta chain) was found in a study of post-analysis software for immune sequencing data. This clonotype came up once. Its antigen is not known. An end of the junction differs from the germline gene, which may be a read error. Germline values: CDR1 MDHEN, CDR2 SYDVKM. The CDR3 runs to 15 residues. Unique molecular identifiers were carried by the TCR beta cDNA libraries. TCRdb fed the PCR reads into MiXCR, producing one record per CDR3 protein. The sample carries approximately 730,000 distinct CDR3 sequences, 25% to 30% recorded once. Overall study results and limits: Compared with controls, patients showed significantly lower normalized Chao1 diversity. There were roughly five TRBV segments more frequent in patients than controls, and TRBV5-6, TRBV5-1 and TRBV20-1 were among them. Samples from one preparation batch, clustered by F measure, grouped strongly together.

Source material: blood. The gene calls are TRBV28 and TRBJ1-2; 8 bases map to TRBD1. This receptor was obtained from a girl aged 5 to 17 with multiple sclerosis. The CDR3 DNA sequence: TGTGCCAGCACCACCCCCGGGACAGGTGACTATGGCTGCACCTTC. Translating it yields CASTTPGTGDYGCTF.